Listed below are T cell receptor beta chains from one sample, sequenced in a study of circulating CD8 cells and anti-PD-1 response in melanoma. TCRdb reprocessed the reads with MiXCR, giving one entry per CDR3 protein. The profile covers some 430 distinct CDR3 sequences, with around 10% appearing a single time and approximately 57% taken by the ten largest. Sequences were derived from CD8+ T cells from PBMCs, sampled at baseline or after one month of anti-PD-1 therapy (not recorded which). Receptors originate from a human donor with melanoma. CDR3s include the opening cysteine and the closing phenylalanine or tryptophan. A D gene is named only where the DNA matches it firmly. Some rows mark clone size as missing; the rest say once, few, many or name a class of expanded clone.

TRBJ2-2 TRBV2 medium-sized TRBD2 CASREGLGGTGELLF TGTGCCAGCAGGGAAGGACTAGGAGGGACCGGGGAGCTGCTTTTT
TRBJ2-1 TRBV28 medium-sized TRBD2 CASTRLAASYNEQFF TGTGCCAGCACCCGACTAGCGGCCTCCTACAATGAGCAGTTCTTC
TRBJ2-2 TRBV29-1 medium-sized - CSVSGDENTGELFF TGCAGTGTTTCGGGGGACGAGAACACCGGGGAGCTGTTTTTT
TRBJ2-7 TRBV28 hyperexpanded - CASSPTPKPDRITLDF TGTGCCAGCAGCCCTACCCCCAAACCTGACAGGATTACTTTGGACTTC
TRBJ2-2 TRBV10-3 medium-sized - CAYQISGNGELFF TGTGCCTATCAGATATCGGGGAACGGGGAGCTGTTTTTT
TRBJ2-1 TRBV2 large - CASNQPPPYNEQFF TGTGCCAGCAATCAACCACCGCCCTACAATGAGCAGTTCTTC
TRBJ2-2 TRBV27 large - CASSFNSLGTGELFF TGTGCCAGCAGTTTTAACTCTCTGGGGACCGGGGAGCTGTTTTTT
TRBJ1-1 TRBV19 large - CASSIRGITEAFF TGTGCCAGTAGCATCCGGGGAATCACTGAAGCTTTCTTT
TRBJ2-1 TRBV19 few TRBD2 CASSSLAGGYNEQFF TGTGCCAGTAGCTCCCTAGCGGGAGGTTACAATGAGCAGTTCTTC
TRBJ2-3 TRBV13 large TRBD2 CASRTSSSGSSTDTQYF TGTGCCAGCAGAACATCAAGTAGCGGGAGTAGCACAGATACGCAGTATTTT
TRBJ1-2 TRBV19 few - CASNNGQYYGYTF TGTGCCAGTAACAATGGACAGTACTATGGCTACACCTTC
TRBJ2-5 TRBV15 large TRBD2 CATSRDSASGVETQYF TGTGCCACCAGCAGAGATTCGGCTAGCGGGGTAGAGACCCAGTACTTC
TRBJ2-1 TRBV27 large - CASSLIPPREQFF TGTGCCAGCAGTCTTATCCCCCCCCGGGAACAGTTCTTC
TRBJ2-1 TRBV29-1 large TRBD1 CSVTGVVNEQFF TGCAGCGTTACAGGGGTTGTGAATGAGCAGTTCTTC
TRBJ2-5 TRBV27 hyperexpanded TRBD2 CASSEGLAGLLETQYF TGTGCCAGCAGTGAGGGACTAGCGGGTCTGTTAGAGACCCAGTACTTC
TRBJ2-1 TRBV29-1 medium-sized TRBD2 CSVEVWERGFNEQFF TGCAGCGTTGAAGTATGGGAGCGGGGTTTCAATGAGCAGTTCTTC
TRBJ2-7 TRBV4-1 large - CASSQGSAVNEQYF TGCGCCAGCAGCCAAGGATCTGCGGTAAACGAGCAGTACTTC
TRBJ2-1 TRBV7-6 large - CASSPLGYNEQFF TGTGCCAGCAGCCCCTTGGGCTACAATGAGCAGTTCTTC
TRBJ2-7 TRBV30 medium-sized - CAWSFLPGEQYF TGTGCCTGGAGTTTTCTACCGGGCGAGCAGTACTTC
TRBJ2-7 TRBV12-3/TRBV12-4 large TRBD2 CASGTSGSSYEQYF TGTGCCAGCGGCACTAGCGGGAGCTCCTACGAGCAGTACTTC
TRBJ2-7 TRBV10-3 large TRBD2 CAISSAGYEQYF TGTGCCATCAGTTCAGCGGGATACGAGCAGTACTTC
TRBJ2-1 TRBV28 few TRBD2 CASSHGLAGSDNEQFF TGTGCCAGCAGTCACGGACTAGCGGGATCCGACAATGAGCAGTTCTTC
TRBJ2-5 TRBV18 hyperexpanded - CASSPPVGTGVFQETQYF TGTGCCAGCTCACCACCAGTCGGGACCGGGGTCTTTCAAGAGACCCAGTACTTC
TRBJ2-5 TRBV27 large - CASKGLTQRGQETQYF TGTGCCAGCAAGGGGCTGACGCAAAGGGGCCAAGAGACCCAGTACTTC
TRBJ2-3 TRBV7-3 large - CASSRLAKGTDTQYF TGTGCCAGCAGCCGGCTAGCGAAGGGCACAGATACGCAGTATTTT
TRBJ1-1 TRBV19 large - CASSIVRGNEAFF TGTGCCAGTAGTATAGTGAGAGGGAACGAAGCTTTCTTT
TRBJ2-5 TRBV27 hyperexpanded TRBD2 CASSEGLAGLQETQYF TGTGCCAGCAGTGAGGGACTAGCGGGCTTACAAGAGACCCAGTACTTC
TRBJ2-2 TRBV7-2 medium-sized - CASSLETKNTGELFF TGTGCCAGCAGCTTAGAGACGAAGAACACCGGGGAGCTGTTTTTT
TRBJ1-1 TRBV12-5 - - CASGSGQLNTEAFF TGTGCTAGTGGTTCCGGACAGTTAAACACTGAAGCTTTCTTT
TRBJ2-2 TRBV5-6 medium-sized TRBD2 CASSPSGLAGASSGELFF TGTGCCAGCAGCCCTTCGGGACTAGCGGGAGCCTCTTCCGGGGAGCTGTTTTTT
TRBJ2-5 TRBV7-9 medium-sized - CASSLGKTQYF TGTGCCAGCAGCTTGGGGAAGACCCAGTACTTC
TRBJ2-7 TRBV4-2 medium-sized TRBD2 CASSQERGLAYEQYF TGTGCCAGCAGCCAAGAGAGGGGACTAGCTTACGAGCAGTACTTC